The 29 T cell receptor beta chains in this list originate from one sample, sequenced in a study of CD8+CD57+ T cells in acquired aplastic anemia. According to the study, genomic DNA was the template for TCR beta VDJ and CDR3 profiling. Each CDR3 protein is one row after TCRdb ran MiXCR on the reads. The table records some 280,000 distinct CDR3 sequences, around 60% of them present only once. The sample taken for sequencing was sorted CD4+, CD8+, or CD8+CD57+ T cells (not recorded which) from PBMCs. The origin of the receptors is a human donor with severe aplastic anemia or a healthy control (not recorded which).

This clonotype showed up just a few times. One end of the junction fails to match germline, which may point to a read error. The CDR3 loop reads CASSSASETQHF. The CDR3 nucleotides are TGTGCCAGCAGCTCAGCATCGGAGACCCAGCACTTC. The V gene is TRBV7-2, the J gene TRBJ2-5; D not certain. This CDR3 spans 12 amino acids. CDR1 and CDR2 (germline): SGHTA, FQGNSA.

Points on this clonotype: A junction boundary mismatches the germline segment, possibly from a read error. The chain is built from TRBV5-1 and TRBJ1-5, with D hard to call. The CDR3 length is 14 residues. Germline V gene lookup returns CDR1 SGHRS and CDR2 YFSETQ. CDR3 in DNA: TGCACCAGCAGCTTGGATGGGTTAGGGCAGCCCCAGCATTTT. Translating it yields CTSSLDGLGQPQHF.

This clonotype was recorded many times. The gene calls are TRBV4-3 and TRBJ1-5; 8 positions agree with TRBD1. Germline V gene data show CDR1 as LGHNA and CDR2 as YSLEER. The CDR3 has 14 residues. The V gene end was trimmed by 0 bases and the J gene end by 7 bases; junction bases not matched to a gene: 2. The CDR3 region is CASSQEQGVQPQHF. CDR3 bases: TGCGCCAGCAGCCAAGAACAGGGGGTACAGCCCCAGCATTTT.

This clonotype was counted many times. The chain combines TRBV6-6 with TRBJ2-3; possible D gene TRBD1, 6 bases. From germline, CDR1 is MNHNY and CDR2 SVGAGI (reference sequence). V was shortened by 2 bases and J by 0 bases, with 12 bases between the two germline ends. This CDR3 is built from 16 residues. CDR3 region: CASSYPTGTSTDTQYF. The CDR3 region has the DNA TGTGCCAGCAGTTACCCCACAGGGACGAGCACAGATACGCAGTATTTT.

The chain employs TRBV7-8 and TRBJ2-5, with TRBD1 matching over 8 bases. Germline CDR1 is SGHVS and CDR2 is FQNEAQ. Trimming at V came to 2 bases and at J to 7 bases, leaving 3 bases not matched to a gene. This CDR3 region has 13 residues. CDR3 in DNA: TGTGCCAGCAGCTTATTAACAGGGGGGACCCAGTACTTC. It specifies CASSLLTGGTQYF. Together with reference TRBV7-8 and TRBJ2-5, the CDR3 gives the full variable domain: GAGVSQSPRYKVAKRGQDVALRCDPISGHVSLFWYQQALGQGPEFLTYFQNEAQLDKSGLPSDRFFAERPEGSVSTLKIQRTQQEDSAVYLCASSLLTGGTQYFGPGTRLLVL.

The rearrangement joins TRBV7-2 to TRBJ1-2, with D possibly TRBD1 on 6 matching bases. In germline, CDR1 is SGHTA, CDR2 FQGNSA. This CDR3 comprises 14 residues. V was clipped by 3 bases and J by 3 bases, with 11 bases between them. CDR3 loop: CASSLGTGHYGYTF. The CDR3 DNA reads as TGTGCCAGCAGCTTGGGAACAGGGCACTATGGCTACACCTTC.

There are many counts of this clonotype. This chain links TRBV24-1 with TRBJ2-1, with D possibly being TRBD1 (5 bases). Trimming took 4 bases from V and 4 from J, leaving 10 bases between them. The CDR3 consists of 14 residues. Per the germline V gene, CDR1 is KGHDR and CDR2 is SFDVKD. CDR3 DNA sequence: TGTGCCACCAGTGAGCCAAGACAGTACAATGAGCAGTTCTTC. It specifies CATSEPRQYNEQFF.

This clonotype has ten or more counts. The CDR3 bases are TGTGCCGTTCGGATGACAGGGTCTGGCTACACCTTC. Its protein is CAVRMTGSGYTF. This chain links TRBV6-5 with TRBJ1-2; 7 bases fit TRBD1. This CDR3 spans 12 amino acids. V lost 11 bases to trimming and J lost 7 bases; unmatched junction nucleotides: 10. Germline assignment: CDR1 MNHEY and CDR2 SVGAGI.

The V call is TRBV15, the J call TRBJ2-3, with unresolved D. The CDR3 has 15 amino acids. CDR1 is LNHNV and CDR2 is YYDKDF in the germline V gene (reference sequence). Trimming stripped 0 bases from V and 1 base from J, with 8 bases between. CDR3 bases: TGTGCCACCAGCAGAGATCTTGGACGCACAGATACGCAGTATTTT. Its translation: CATSRDLGRTDTQYF.

This clonotype was counted at least ten times. The chain combines TRBV2 with TRBJ2-7, with a tentative D call TRBD1 (7 bases). Germline CDR1 is SNHLY and CDR2 is FYNNEI. V lost 7 bases to trimming and J lost 2 bases, with 18 bases between them. The CDR3 loop spans 15 amino acids. CDR3 in amino acids: CASTSSVRGPYEQYF. The CDR3 DNA reads TGTGCCAGCACCTCTAGCGTGAGGGGGCCCTACGAGCAGTACTTC.

This clonotype was seen only a few times. CDR3 DNA: TGTGCCAGCTCCAGCGGGGGGAGCTCTGGGGCCAACGTCCTGACTTTC. It translates to CASSSGGSSGANVLTF. The gene calls are TRBV25-1 and TRBJ2-6; the match to TRBD2 covers 9 bases. This CDR3 contains 16 residues. V shed 8 bases, J shed 0 bases, and the junction held 5 bases outside the gene matches. Germline V gives CDR1 MGHDK, CDR2 SYGVNS. Drawing the rest from reference TRBV25-1 and TRBJ2-6, the complete variable domain is EADIYQTPRYLVIGTGKKITLECSQTMGHDKMYWYQQDPGMELHLIHYSYGVNSTEKGDLSSESTVSRIRTEHFPLTLESARPSHTSQYLCASSSGGSSGANVLTFGAGSRLTVL.

The CDR3 nucleotides read TGTGCCAGCAGCTCATGGACAGGGGGAGGTGAGACCCAGTACTTC. Encoded protein: CASSSWTGGGETQYF. The chain uses TRBV7-2 and TRBJ2-5, with TRBD1 matching 10 bases. CDR1 is SGHTA and CDR2 is FQGNSA in the germline V gene. J gave up 5 bases and V 4 bases, and 7 bases lay outside the gene matches. The CDR3 has 15 amino acids.

The chain links TRBV5-1 to TRBJ1-1, with 7 bases fitting TRBD1. This CDR3 has 15 residues. Trimming took 0 bases from V and 6 from J; bases not matched to a gene: 8. The V gene's germline CDR1 is SGHRS and CDR2 YFSETQ. The CDR3, as DNA: TGCGCCAGCAGCTTGGAAAACAGGGGATCGGCTGAAGCTTTCTTT. It yields the protein CASSLENRGSAEAFF.

This clonotype was recorded many times. This sequence joins TRBV19 and TRBJ2-6; D ambiguous. The CDR3 is 15 amino acids. CDR1 is LNHDA and CDR2 is SQIVND in the germline V gene (reference sequence). Trimming left V 4 bases short and J 0 bases short, with 7 bases between. The chain's CDR3 is CASSKRSSGANVLTF. In DNA, the CDR3 is TGTGCCAGTAGTAAGAGAAGCTCTGGGGCCAACGTCCTGACTTTC.

This clonotype was recorded many times. This rearrangement joins TRBV20-1 to TRBJ2-5, with TRBD2 matching 10 bases. After removal of 5 bases from V and 4 bases from J, the junction contained 10 bases not matched to a gene. This CDR3 is 15 amino acids long. The germline CDR1 and CDR2 sequences are DFQATT and SNEGSKA (reference sequence). CDR3 DNA sequence: TGCAGTGCTCTGGCACTAGCGGGGCGGGCAGAGACCCAGTACTTC. This translates into CSALALAGRAETQYF.

In this sample, this clonotype turned up a few times. The chain combines TRBV7-8 with TRBJ2-7, with TRBD1 matching over 10 bases. The junction had 6 bases not matched to a gene; V was cut back by 5 bases and J by 2 bases. CDR1 SGHVS and CDR2 FQNEAQ come from the germline V gene. This CDR3 comprises 15 residues. The CDR3 is CASSLRDRGAYEQYF. The CDR3 nucleotides are TGTGCCAGCAGCCTTCGGGACAGGGGAGCCTACGAGCAGTACTTC.

The rearrangement uses TRBV25-1 and TRBJ2-7, with 8 nucleotides matching TRBD1. The CDR3 is 15 residues long. In germline, CDR1 is MGHDK, CDR2 SYGVNS. J gave up 1 base and V 8 bases, and 10 bases lay outside the gene matches. In DNA form, the CDR3 reads TGTGCCAGCTCTCCTGGGAACAGGGGGTCCTACGAGCAGTACTTC. It codes for CASSPGNRGSYEQYF.

In this sample, this clonotype turned up many times. The J gene is TRBJ2-5, the V gene TRBV25-1; either TRBD1 or TRBD2 may fit D (5 bases each). The V end was cut by 3 bases, the J end by 5 bases, with 13 bases between. This CDR3 contains 14 residues. In germline, CDR1 is MGHDK, CDR2 SYGVNS. The CDR3 DNA follows: TGTGCCAGCAGTGATCCGACGGGACGGGAGACCCAGTACTTC. It is translated as CASSDPTGRETQYF.

V gene TRBV29-1 combines with J gene TRBJ2-1; 12 bases line up with TRBD1. Germline lookup yields CDR1 SQVTM and CDR2 ANQGSEA. After removal of 6 bases from V and 7 bases from J, the junction contained 10 bases not matched to a gene. The CDR3 runs to 15 residues. This CDR3 is CSVRWGQGARNEQFF. CDR3 bases: TGCAGCGTCAGGTGGGGACAGGGGGCGCGAAATGAGCAGTTCTTC.

This clonotype has just one count. V and J are TRBV2 and TRBJ2-5, with D hard to call. Germline CDR1 SNHLY, CDR2 FYNNEI. Trimming cost V 6 bases and J 1 base, with 18 bases left between them. The CDR3 totals 16 residues. CDR3 coding DNA: TGTGCCAGCAGCGTAGGCAGTAAAGCCCTCCAAGAGACCCAGTACTTC. Translating it yields CASSVGSKALQETQYF.

The genes are TRBV10-1 and TRBJ1-6; 9 bases line up with TRBD1. The CDR3 has 15 residues. V was clipped by 4 bases and J by 7 bases; unmatched bases: 5. The germline V gene has CDR1 WNHNN and CDR2 SYGVQD (reference sequence). The CDR3 region has the DNA TGCGCCAGCAGTGGCACCGGGACAGGGAATTCACCCCTCCACTTT. Its protein is CASSGTGTGNSPLHF.

On this clonotype itself: A junction boundary mismatches the germline segment, possibly from a read error. The chain has TRBV19 and TRBJ2-2; TRBD2 is a possible D gene (5 bases). The CDR3 runs to 15 residues. Germline loops: CDR1 LNHDA, CDR2 SQIVND (reference sequence). CDR3 in DNA: TGTGCCAGTAGTATCTCAGAGTGGAACACCGGGGAGCCGTTTTTT. Residues: CASSISEWNTGEPFF. Variable domain in full (rest from reference TRBV19 and TRBJ2-2): DGGITQSPKYLFRKEGQNVTLSCEQNLNHDAMYWYRQDPGQGLRLIYYSQIVNDFQKGDIAEGYSVSREKKESFPLTVTSAQKNPTAFYLCASSISEWNTGEPFFGEGSRLTVL.

The V gene is TRBV7-2, the J gene TRBJ2-5; D uncertain. This CDR3 contains 13 residues. The V end lost 3 bases, the J end lost 3 bases, and 8 bases lay between the germline ends. The germline CDR1 and CDR2 sequences are SGHTA and FQGNSA. The CDR3 DNA is TGTGCCAGCAGCTTCTTTTTGGAAGAGACCCAGTACTTC. This codes for CASSFFLEETQYF. Based on the CDR3 plus reference TRBV7-2 and TRBJ2-5, the full variable domain is GAGVSQSPSNKVTEKGKDVELRCDPISGHTALYWYRQSLGQGLEFLIYFQGNSAPDKSGLPSDRFSAERTGGSVSTLTIQRTQQEDSAVYLCASSFFLEETQYFGPGTRLLVL.

The chain is built from TRBV9 and TRBJ1-1; D possibly corresponds to TRBD1 (5 bases). The germline V gene has CDR1 SGDLS and CDR2 YYNGEE. The CDR3 spans 14 residues. The ends were cut back, 3 bases at V and 3 bases at J, with 12 bases in the middle. In DNA, the CDR3 is TGTGCCAGCAGCGGCGGGGCCTTGGACACTGAAGCTTTCTTT. This translates into CASSGGALDTEAFF.

CDR3 residues: CASSLTGGSPLHF. The CDR3 DNA is TGTGCCAGCAGCTTAACGGGGGGTTCACCCCTCCACTTT. The chain joins TRBV7-3 to TRBJ1-6, with D possibly being TRBD1 (5 bases). Germline CDR1 reads SGHTA; CDR2 reads FQGTGA. V dropped 0 bases and J dropped 9 bases, with 6 bases sitting between them. This CDR3 spans 13 amino acids. Complete variable domain (other parts from reference TRBV7-3 and TRBJ1-6): GAGVSQTPSNKVTEKGKYVELRCDPISGHTALYWYRQSLGQGPEFLIYFQGTGAADDSGLPNDRFFAVRPEGSVSTLKIQRTERGDSAVYLCASSLTGGSPLHFGNGTRLTVT.

About this clonotype: A read error may be the cause here, since a much bigger clone is one base away. The rearrangement links TRBV19 to TRBJ2-2; D is possibly TRBD1 (6 bases). The CDR3 spans 15 residues. CDR1 is LNHDA and CDR2 is SQIVND in the germline V gene (reference sequence). CDR3 nucleotide sequence: TGTACCAGTAGTATTAGGGGGACGGTTAACGGGGAGCTGTTTTTT. Translating it yields CTSSIRGTVNGELFF.

The V and J genes are TRBV5-4 and TRBJ2-7, with D tentatively TRBD1 or TRBD2 (5 bases each). Germline CDR1 is SGHNT and CDR2 is YYREEE (reference sequence). V shed 4 bases and J shed 4 bases, with 15 bases lying between them. The CDR3 runs 14 residues. CDR3 amino acids: CASSQVGVGYEQYF. CDR3 in DNA: TGTGCCAGCAGCCAAGTGGGGGTGGGGTACGAGCAGTACTTC.

The V gene is TRBV19, the J gene TRBJ1-1; D may be TRBD1 (6 bases). With 6 bases removed from V and 14 bases from J, the gap between germline ends came to 25 bases. Germline values: CDR1 LNHDA, CDR2 SQIVND (reference sequence). This CDR3 spans 14 amino acids. For the CDR3, the DNA is TGTGCCAGTAGCGGGCGGGGGGCCTACAATGAGCAGTTCTTT. This codes for CASSGRGAYNEQFF.

The rearrangement joins TRBV7-9 to TRBJ2-7; D may be TRBD1 (6 bases). CDR3 size: 15 residues. CDR1 is SEHNR, CDR2 FQNEAQ, per germline (reference sequence). Trimming stripped 5 bases from V and 0 bases from J, with 14 bases between. In nucleotides, the CDR3 is TGTGCCAGCAGCACCTCGAGGGGGAGCTCCTACGAGCAGTACTTC. It encodes CASSTSRGSSYEQYF.